This T cell receptor (beta chain) is from a study of T-cell reconstitution after alpha-beta-depleted transplantation in children. Study-wide results and limits: Fresh T-cell production supplied most of the T-cell counts and diversity seen one year after transplant. TCRbeta diversity was high at day 60 in some patients (a result of surviving recipient T cells and thymic progenitors). At around two months after transplant, the alpha-beta T cells were reportedly derived from several hundred expanded clones that came from non-depleted graft cells.

Per germline, CDR1 SGHVS and CDR2 FQNEAQ. The CDR3 is made up of 16 amino acids. As concerns this clonotype: Antigen unknown. The junction does not match germline at one end; this may be a read error.

Unique molecular identifiers were incorporated when the TCRbeta library was constructed. MiXCR, applied by TCRdb to the PCR reads, yields one record per CDR3 protein. This sample yields 200,000 or so distinct CDR3 sequences, of which around 5.9% are seen a single time; about 4.3% belongs to the top ten. This sample comprised PBMCs, obtained before TCRalphabeta/CD19-depleted stem cell transplant. The TCR was taken from a girl under three years old with combined immunodeficiency, due to receive a stem cell transplant. The chain links TRBV7-8 to TRBJ2-6; D remains ambiguous. CDR3 nucleotides: TGTACCAGCAGCTTATCGAGTCCCTCTGGGGCCAACGTCCTGACTTTC. Protein product: CTSSLSSPSGANVLTF.